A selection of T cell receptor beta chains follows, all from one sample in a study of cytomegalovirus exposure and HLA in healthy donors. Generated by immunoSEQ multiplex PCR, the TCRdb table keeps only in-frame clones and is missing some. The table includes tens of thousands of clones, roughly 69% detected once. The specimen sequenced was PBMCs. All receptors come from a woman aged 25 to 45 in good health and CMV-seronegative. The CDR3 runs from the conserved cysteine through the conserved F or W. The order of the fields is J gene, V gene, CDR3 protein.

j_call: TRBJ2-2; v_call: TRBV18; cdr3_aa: CASSLPEAGRSGELFF
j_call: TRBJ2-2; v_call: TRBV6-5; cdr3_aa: CASSYMGGNTGELFF
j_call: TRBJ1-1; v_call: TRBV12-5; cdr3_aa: CASGLDRELVEAFF
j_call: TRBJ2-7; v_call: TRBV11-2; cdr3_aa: CASSPYPAEGTYEQYF
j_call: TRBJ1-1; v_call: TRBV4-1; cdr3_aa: CASSQFSRNTEAFF
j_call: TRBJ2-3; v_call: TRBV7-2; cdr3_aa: CASRRRGLPKDTQYF
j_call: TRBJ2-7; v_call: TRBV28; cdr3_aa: CASSLLDRGYEQYF
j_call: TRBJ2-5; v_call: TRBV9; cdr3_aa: CASSFRTDSETQYF
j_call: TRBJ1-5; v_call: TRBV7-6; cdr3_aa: CASSALGGGPQHF
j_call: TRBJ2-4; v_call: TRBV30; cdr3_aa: CAWSVLAGGGNIQYF
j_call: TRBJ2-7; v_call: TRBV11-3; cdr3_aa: CASSQGFLSSGEQYF
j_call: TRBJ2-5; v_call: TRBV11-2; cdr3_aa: CASSLQETQYF
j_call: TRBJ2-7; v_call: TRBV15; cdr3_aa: CATSRDRGSYEQYF
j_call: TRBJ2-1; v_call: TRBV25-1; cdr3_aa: CASSEGQGWNEQFF
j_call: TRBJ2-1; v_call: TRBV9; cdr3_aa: CASSHQRGRSYNEQFF
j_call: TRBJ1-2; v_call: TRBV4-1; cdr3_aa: CASSQDWGLRGYTF
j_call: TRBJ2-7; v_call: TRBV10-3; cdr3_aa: CAIQRGGGFYEQYF
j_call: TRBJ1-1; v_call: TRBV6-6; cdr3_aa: CASTPQGPNTEAFF
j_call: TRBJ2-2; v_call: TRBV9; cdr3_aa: CASSVARWDTGELFF
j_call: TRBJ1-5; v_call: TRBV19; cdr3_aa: CASRRGGQPQHF
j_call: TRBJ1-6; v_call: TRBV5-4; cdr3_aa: CASSLAVRGSPLHF
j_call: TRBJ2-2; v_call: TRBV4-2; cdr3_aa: CASSQGQGAGTGELFF
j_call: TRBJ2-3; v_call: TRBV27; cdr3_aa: CASQPGTSGGLTQYF
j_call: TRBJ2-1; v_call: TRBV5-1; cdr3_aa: CASSLGTSGTRRGMEQFF
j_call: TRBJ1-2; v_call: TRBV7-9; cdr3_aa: CASSLEGGRKSYGYTF
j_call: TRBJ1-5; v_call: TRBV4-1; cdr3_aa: CASSQSWMGSQPQHF
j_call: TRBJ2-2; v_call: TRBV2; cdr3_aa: CASSETLVTGELFF
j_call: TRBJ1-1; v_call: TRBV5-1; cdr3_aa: CASSFGDTGGTEAFF
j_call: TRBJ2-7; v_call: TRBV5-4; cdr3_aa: CASSLAPRDGDYEQYF
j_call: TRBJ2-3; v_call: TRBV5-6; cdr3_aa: CASSPPSTDTQYF
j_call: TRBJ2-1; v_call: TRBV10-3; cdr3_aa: CAISESGLAGHNEQFF
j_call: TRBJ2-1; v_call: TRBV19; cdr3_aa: CASSTRGLAGAWGEQFF
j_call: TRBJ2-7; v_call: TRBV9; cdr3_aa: CASSPRGQGVYEQYF
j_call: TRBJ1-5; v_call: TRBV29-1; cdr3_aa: CSVEVQGSQPQHF